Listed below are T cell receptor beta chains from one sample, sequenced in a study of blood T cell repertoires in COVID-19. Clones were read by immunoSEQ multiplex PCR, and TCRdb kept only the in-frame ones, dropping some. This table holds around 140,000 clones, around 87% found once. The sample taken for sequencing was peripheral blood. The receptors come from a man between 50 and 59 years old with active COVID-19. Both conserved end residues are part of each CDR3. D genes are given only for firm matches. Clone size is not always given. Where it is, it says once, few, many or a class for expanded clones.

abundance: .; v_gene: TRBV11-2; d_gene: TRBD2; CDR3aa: CASSSNLGGNEQFF
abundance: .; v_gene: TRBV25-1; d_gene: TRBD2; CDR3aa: CASSPGSGETDTQYF
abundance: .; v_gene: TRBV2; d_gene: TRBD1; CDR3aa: CATHETGTFPTNEKLFF
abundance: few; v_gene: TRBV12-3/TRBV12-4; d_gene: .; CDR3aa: CASSLGRVDGYTF
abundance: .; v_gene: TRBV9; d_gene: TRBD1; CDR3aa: CASSVGGTGGSGNTIYF
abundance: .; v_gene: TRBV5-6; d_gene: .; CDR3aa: CASSSGAGRGNQPQHF
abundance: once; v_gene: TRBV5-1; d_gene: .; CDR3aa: CASSLTVPGANVLTF
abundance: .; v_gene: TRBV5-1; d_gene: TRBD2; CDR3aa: CASSITSGGATHTDTQYF
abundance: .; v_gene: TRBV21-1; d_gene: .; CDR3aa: CASSTRQRVYEQYF
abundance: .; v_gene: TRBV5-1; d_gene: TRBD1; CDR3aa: CASRTGTGNGYTF
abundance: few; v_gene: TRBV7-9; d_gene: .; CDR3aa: CASSLVVSGASGNTIYF
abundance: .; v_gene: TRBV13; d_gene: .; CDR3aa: CASDRRVENDEQFF
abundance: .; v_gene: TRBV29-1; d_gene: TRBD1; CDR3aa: CSVDETGGGYTF
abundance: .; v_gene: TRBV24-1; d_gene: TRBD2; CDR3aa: CATSDSKTSGGANYNEQFF
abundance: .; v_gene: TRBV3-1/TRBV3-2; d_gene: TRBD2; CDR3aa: CASSHTGTSGAKNIQYF
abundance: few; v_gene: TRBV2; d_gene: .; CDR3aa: CASSDNYGGLGETEAFF
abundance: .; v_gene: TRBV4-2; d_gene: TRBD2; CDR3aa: CASSPRTSGGIYEQYF
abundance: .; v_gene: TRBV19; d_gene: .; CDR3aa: CASSARDGSSYNSPLHF
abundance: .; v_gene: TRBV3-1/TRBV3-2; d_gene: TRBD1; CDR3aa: CASSQKTGGTEAFF
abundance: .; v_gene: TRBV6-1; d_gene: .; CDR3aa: CASSEVRGNGNTIYF
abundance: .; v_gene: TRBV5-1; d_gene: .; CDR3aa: CASSLVPGTTEAFF
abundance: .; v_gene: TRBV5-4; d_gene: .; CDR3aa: CASSLLFMSGSYNEQFF
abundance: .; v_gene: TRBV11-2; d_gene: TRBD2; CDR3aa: CASSLGGGYYEQYF
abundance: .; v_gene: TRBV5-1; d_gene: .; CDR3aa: CASSPLGGEYSNQPQHF
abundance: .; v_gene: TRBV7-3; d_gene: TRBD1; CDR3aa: CASSPGTGDRGYTF
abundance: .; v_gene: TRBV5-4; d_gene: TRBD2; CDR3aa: CASRVGLAGSQETQYF
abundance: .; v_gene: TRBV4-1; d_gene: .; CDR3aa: CASSQEGAGAYNEQFF
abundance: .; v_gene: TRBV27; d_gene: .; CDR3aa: CASSKGGPGETQYF
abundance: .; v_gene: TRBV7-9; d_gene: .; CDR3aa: CASSPPNFQETQYF
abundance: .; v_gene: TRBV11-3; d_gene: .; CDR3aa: CASSSTSDSWVAFF
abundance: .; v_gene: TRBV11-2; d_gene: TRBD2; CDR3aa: CASSFRSSGGLETFF
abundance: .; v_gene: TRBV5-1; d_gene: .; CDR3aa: CASSNLGDEQFF
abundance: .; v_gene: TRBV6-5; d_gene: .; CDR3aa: CASSYFPYSEKLFF
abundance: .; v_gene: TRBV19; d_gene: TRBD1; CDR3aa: CASSRQGPNYGYTF
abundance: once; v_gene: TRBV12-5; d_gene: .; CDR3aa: CASGLSLAKNIQYF
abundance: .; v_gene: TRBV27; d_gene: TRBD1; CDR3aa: CASSHTGGQGAAGYTF
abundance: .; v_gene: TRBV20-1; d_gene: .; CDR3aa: CSASPGNGETQYF
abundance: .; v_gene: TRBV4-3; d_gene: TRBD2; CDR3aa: CASSQRTSGGRTGELFF
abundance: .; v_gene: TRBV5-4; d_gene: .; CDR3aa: CASSVNPSGNTIYF
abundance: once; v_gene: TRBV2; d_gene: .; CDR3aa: CASRGGQGNTIYF
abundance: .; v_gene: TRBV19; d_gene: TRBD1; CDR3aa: CASRKSGTGYGYTF
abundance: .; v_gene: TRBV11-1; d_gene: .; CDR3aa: CASSRGETQYF
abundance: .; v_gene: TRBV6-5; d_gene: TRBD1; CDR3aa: CASRGTGQANYGYTF
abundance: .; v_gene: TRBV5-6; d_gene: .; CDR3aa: CASSSGQKNEKLFF
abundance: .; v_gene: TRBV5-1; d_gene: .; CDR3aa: CASSLDWEEQYF
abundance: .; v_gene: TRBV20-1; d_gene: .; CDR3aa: CSATPDGYTF
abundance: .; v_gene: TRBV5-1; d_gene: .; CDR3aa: CASSFGGGNEQFF
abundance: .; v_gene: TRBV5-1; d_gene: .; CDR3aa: CASSLAPGGLETQYF